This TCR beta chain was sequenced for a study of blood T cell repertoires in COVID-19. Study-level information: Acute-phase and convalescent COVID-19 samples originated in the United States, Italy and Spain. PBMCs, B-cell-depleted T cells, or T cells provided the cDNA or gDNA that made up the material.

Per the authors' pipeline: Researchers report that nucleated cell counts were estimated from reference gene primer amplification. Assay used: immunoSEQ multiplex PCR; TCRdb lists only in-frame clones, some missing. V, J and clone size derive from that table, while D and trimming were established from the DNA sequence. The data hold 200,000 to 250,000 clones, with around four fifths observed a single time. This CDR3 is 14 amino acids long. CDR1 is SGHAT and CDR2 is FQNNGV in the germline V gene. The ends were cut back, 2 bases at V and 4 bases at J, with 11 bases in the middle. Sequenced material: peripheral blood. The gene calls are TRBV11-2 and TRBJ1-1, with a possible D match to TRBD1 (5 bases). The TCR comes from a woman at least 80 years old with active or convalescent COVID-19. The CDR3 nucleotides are TGTGCCAGCAGCTTAACGGGGGGGATCACTGAAGCTTTCTTT. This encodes CASSLTGGITEAFF.